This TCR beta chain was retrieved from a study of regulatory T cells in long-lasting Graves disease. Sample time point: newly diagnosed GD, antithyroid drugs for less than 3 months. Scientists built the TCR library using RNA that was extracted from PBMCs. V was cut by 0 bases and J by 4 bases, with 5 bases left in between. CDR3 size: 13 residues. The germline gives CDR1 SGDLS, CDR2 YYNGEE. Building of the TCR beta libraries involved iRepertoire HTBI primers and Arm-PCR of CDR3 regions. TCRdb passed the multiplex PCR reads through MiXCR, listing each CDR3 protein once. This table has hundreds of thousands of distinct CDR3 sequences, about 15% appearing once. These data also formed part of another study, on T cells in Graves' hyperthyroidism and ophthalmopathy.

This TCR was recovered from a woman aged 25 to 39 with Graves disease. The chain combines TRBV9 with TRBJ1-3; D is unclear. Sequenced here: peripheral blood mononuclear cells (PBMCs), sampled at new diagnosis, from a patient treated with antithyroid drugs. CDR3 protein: CASSVDSGNTIYF. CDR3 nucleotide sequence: TGTGCCAGCAGCGTAGACTCCGGAAACACCATATATTTT.